These T cell receptor beta chains were read from a single sample in a study of T cell responses to AZD1222 COVID-19 vaccine. Generated by immunoSEQ multiplex PCR, the TCRdb table keeps only in-frame clones and is missing some. The sample shows some 200,000 clones, 90% to 95% of them seen only once. The sequenced sample was peripheral blood, obtained 28 days after the second AZD1222 dose. The receptors shown here come from an adult who received the AZD1222 COVID-19 vaccine. The conserved cysteine and the conserved F or W are not part of the CDR3 here.

CDR3 length,V gene,J gene,CDR3 protein
11,TRBV5-1,TRBJ2-1,ASSGGRGDEQF
10,TRBV10-3,TRBJ2-5,AIKGGTETQY
14,TRBV5-1,TRBJ1-6,ASSSQGSSYNSPLH
11,TRBV5-1,TRBJ2-3,ASSQDYPDTQY
12,TRBV5-1,TRBJ1-1,ASSLRQGSAEAF
11,TRBV11-2,TRBJ2-7,ASSSLGLYEQY
11,TRBV19,TRBJ1-1,ASRDKMNTEAF
15,TRBV11-2,TRBJ2-1,ASSYRGRSGRSNEQF
11,TRBV12-5,TRBJ1-3,ASGYARENTIY
13,TRBV6-5,TRBJ2-1,ASSQNHGQYNEQF
15,TRBV7-8,TRBJ2-1,ASSKSDFIRLYNEQF
10,TRBV5-6,TRBJ2-7,ASSSRTYEQY
16,TRBV15,TRBJ1-2,ATSTAGTGDEFLYGYT
10,TRBV6-5,TRBJ1-3,ASIGTGNTIY
13,TRBV4-1,TRBJ2-3,ASTRLAGGSDTQY
14,TRBV28,TRBJ1-3,ASSLSLQGSGNTIY
14,TRBV13,TRBJ1-1,ASSPRWGGLNTEAF
14,TRBV19,TRBJ2-6,ASRETPNSGANVLT
11,TRBV28,TRBJ2-1,ASSFLPTGEQF
12,TRBV30,TRBJ2-6,AWAAGGGANVLT
13,TRBV6-4,TRBJ2-2,ASSDSAGYTGELF
13,TRBV10-1,TRBJ2-7,ASSPRLAGSYEQY
12,TRBV3-1/TRBV3-2,TRBJ1-5,ASSYGQLNQPQH